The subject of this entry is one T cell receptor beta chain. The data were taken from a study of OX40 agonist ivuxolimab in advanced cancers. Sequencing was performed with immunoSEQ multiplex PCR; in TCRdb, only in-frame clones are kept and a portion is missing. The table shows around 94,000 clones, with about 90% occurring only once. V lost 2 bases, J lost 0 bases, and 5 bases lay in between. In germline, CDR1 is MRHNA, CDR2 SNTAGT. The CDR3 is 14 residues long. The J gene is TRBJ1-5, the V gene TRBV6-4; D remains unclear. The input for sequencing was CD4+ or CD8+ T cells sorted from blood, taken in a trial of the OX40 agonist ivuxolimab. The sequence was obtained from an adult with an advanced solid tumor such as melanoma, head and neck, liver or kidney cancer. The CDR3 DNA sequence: TGTGCCAGCAGTGACGGCTATAGCAATCAGCCCCAGCATTTT. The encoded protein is CASSDGYSNQPQHF.